These T cell receptor beta chains were read from a single sample in a study of OX40 agonist ivuxolimab in advanced cancers. Sequenced by immunoSEQ multiplex PCR; TCRdb stores in-frame clones only, minus some. Among some 70,000 clones, 75% to 85% were seen once, and the ten largest hold 0.9% to 1.4%. The material sequenced was CD4+ or CD8+ T cells sorted from blood, taken in a trial of the OX40 agonist ivuxolimab. These receptors were obtained from an adult with an advanced solid tumor such as melanoma, head and neck, liver or kidney cancer. The CDR3 runs from the conserved cysteine through the conserved F or W. D genes are given only for firm matches. The size field is filled for only some rows; it gives once, few, many or a size class.

D gene	V gene	J gene	clone size	CDR3 length	CDR3 DNA	CDR3 protein
NA	TRBV19	TRBJ1-6	few	15	TGTGCCAGTAGTACTCGACGGGGATATAATTCACCCCTCCACTTT	CASSTRRGYNSPLHF
TRBD1	TRBV9	TRBJ1-2	once	12	TGTGCCAGCAGCGTAACAGGGGGAGGCTACACCTTC	CASSVTGGGYTF
TRBD1	TRBV10-1	TRBJ2-7	NA	13	TGCGCCAGCAGTGTGAACAGGGGAACCGAGCAGTACTTC	CASSVNRGTEQYF
NA	TRBV29-1	TRBJ1-2	NA	13	TGCAGCGTTGATCGGACAGCCGTTTATGGCTACACCTTC	CSVDRTAVYGYTF
TRBD1	TRBV7-2	TRBJ2-2	NA	17	TGTGCCAGCAGCCCGCAATCCGGGACAGGGAACACCGGGGAGCTGTTTTTT	CASSPQSGTGNTGELFF
TRBD2	TRBV7-8	TRBJ2-5	NA	15	TGTGCCAGCAGCTTAGCTGGTAGCGGGGTGGAGACCCAGTACTTC	CASSLAGSGVETQYF
NA	TRBV6-5	TRBJ1-1	NA	12	TGTGCCAGCAGACGGGGTCCCGCTGAAGCTTTCTTT	CASRRGPAEAFF
TRBD1	TRBV7-2	TRBJ2-5	NA	14	TGTGCCAGCAGCCCACGGACAGGAGAAGAGACCCAGTACTTC	CASSPRTGEETQYF
TRBD1	TRBV29-1	TRBJ2-7	NA	13	TGCAGCGTTGGATGGGGACAGGATGCCGAGCAGTACTTC	CSVGWGQDAEQYF
NA	TRBV6-6	TRBJ1-5	NA	14	TGTGCCAGCAGGCAGACCTATAGCAATCAGCCCCAGCATTTT	CASRQTYSNQPQHF
NA	TRBV9	TRBJ1-3	few	14	TGTGCCAGCAGCGTAGAGGGAGGTGGAAACACCATATATTTT	CASSVEGGGNTIYF
NA	TRBV10-1	TRBJ2-3	NA	14	TGCGCCAGCAGTGAGTACGGACGCACAGATACGCAGTATTTT	CASSEYGRTDTQYF
TRBD1	TRBV10-3	TRBJ2-3	NA	15	TGTGCCATCCACCCGGGGACAGGGGGCACAGATACGCAGTATTTT	CAIHPGTGGTDTQYF
NA	TRBV7-9	TRBJ2-5	NA	15	TGTGCCAGCAGCTTGGTAGGTCAGTACCAAGAGACCCAGTACTTC	CASSLVGQYQETQYF
TRBD1	TRBV7-8	TRBJ2-3	NA	14	TGTGCCAGCAGCTACAGGGGTGACGGAGATACGCAGTATTTT	CASSYRGDGDTQYF
NA	TRBV2	TRBJ1-2	once	15	TGTGCCAGCAGTGAAAGGGAGGTCCGCGCCTATGGCTACACCTTC	CASSEREVRAYGYTF
NA	TRBV19	TRBJ2-7	NA	15	TGTGCCAGTAGTCTCACATTCGACACTACCTACGAGCAGTACTTC	CASSLTFDTTYEQYF
TRBD1	TRBV14	TRBJ2-3	NA	15	TGTGCCAGCAGCCGATATCGGACAGGGCCAGATACGCAGTATTTT	CASSRYRTGPDTQYF
NA	TRBV7-9	TRBJ1-2	NA	12	TGTGCCAGCAGCTTAGCGCGGGAGGGCTACACCTTC	CASSLAREGYTF
TRBD1	TRBV12-5	TRBJ2-1	NA	16	TGTGCTAGTGGTTTGGGTGGACAGGGCATGAAATGGGGTGAGTTCTTC	CASGLGGQGMKWGEFF
NA	TRBV11-3	TRBJ1-5	NA	15	TGTGCCAGCCGCGGACGGCAAAATAGCAATCAGCCCCAGCATTTT	CASRGRQNSNQPQHF
NA	TRBV4-2	TRBJ1-2	NA	15	TGTGCCAGCAGCCAAGGGTCTGGACTTAACTATGGCTACACCTTC	CASSQGSGLNYGYTF
NA	TRBV15	TRBJ2-3	NA	15	TGTGCCACCAGCAGAGTGTCAGAGATCACAGATACGCAGTATTTT	CATSRVSEITDTQYF
NA	TRBV21-1	TRBJ2-3	NA	14	TGTGCCAGCCCCCTAGCGGGGGTCACAGATACGCAGTATTTT	CASPLAGVTDTQYF
NA	TRBV7-2	TRBJ2-1	NA	15	TGTGCCAGCAGCTTAGGTCGGTGGGGAGGAAATGAGCAGTTCTTC	CASSLGRWGGNEQFF
NA	TRBV6-1	TRBJ1-6	few	15	TGTGCCAGCAGTGACTACAACTCCTATAATTCACCCCTCCACTTT	CASSDYNSYNSPLHF
NA	TRBV7-9	TRBJ1-1	once	13	TGTGCCAGCAGCTTGGCTGGGAGGACTGAAGCTTTCTTT	CASSLAGRTEAFF
NA	TRBV5-1	TRBJ2-7	NA	14	TGCGCCAGCAGCGATGTAGGGATTAACTACGAGCAGTACTTC	CASSDVGINYEQYF
NA	TRBV10-1	TRBJ2-3	NA	15	TGCGCCAGCAGTGAGATGGGGGGACCCACAGATACGCAGTATTTT	CASSEMGGPTDTQYF
TRBD1	TRBV18	TRBJ1-4	NA	16	TGTGCCAGCTCACCGCAGGGGGGGGCGAAAGGAGAAAAACTGTTTTTT	CASSPQGGAKGEKLFF
TRBD1	TRBV5-1	TRBJ1-1	NA	12	TGCGCCAGCGGACAGGTAAACACTGAAGCTTTCTTT	CASGQVNTEAFF
NA	TRBV7-2	TRBJ1-1	NA	14	TGTGCCAGCAGCTTAACAAGGGACTATACTGAAGCTTTCTTT	CASSLTRDYTEAFF
NA	TRBV21-1	TRBJ1-2	NA	14	TGTGCCAGCAGCACACTTACAGGGTCAGGCGGCTACACCTTC	CASSTLTGSGGYTF
NA	TRBV5-1	TRBJ1-1	NA	12	TGCGCCAGCAGCTTGGAGGGCACTGAAGCTTTCTTT	CASSLEGTEAFF
NA	TRBV5-1	TRBJ1-3	NA	14	TGCGCCAGCAGCTTGGACAGTGGGTCGGACACCATATATTTT	CASSLDSGSDTIYF
NA	TRBV29-1	TRBJ2-5	once	13	TGCAGCGTTGAAGGGACACTAGGGGAGACCCAGTACTTC	CSVEGTLGETQYF
NA	TRBV7-9	TRBJ2-1	NA	13	TGTGCCAGCAGCCCCCGGGGCGGCAATGAGCAGTTCTTC	CASSPRGGNEQFF
TRBD1	TRBV5-1	TRBJ2-1	once	15	TGCGCCAGCAGACAAGGACAGGACTCCTACAATGAGCAGTTCTTC	CASRQGQDSYNEQFF
NA	TRBV7-9	TRBJ2-5	NA	15	TGTGCCAGCAGCTTACTAAGAGCGGCCCAAGAGACCCAGTACTTC	CASSLLRAAQETQYF
NA	TRBV7-2	TRBJ1-1	NA	15	TGTGCCAGCAGCTTATTGGGGGTGGGGAACACTGAAGCTTTCTTT	CASSLLGVGNTEAFF
NA	TRBV6-1	TRBJ1-5	NA	15	TGTGCCAGCAGCTACAGCCGAGAGAACAATCAGCCCCAGCATTTT	CASSYSRENNQPQHF
NA	TRBV5-1	TRBJ1-1	NA	15	TGCGCCAGCAGCTTATCTTCGGGGGACGCCACTGAAGCTTTCTTT	CASSLSSGDATEAFF
NA	TRBV5-6	TRBJ1-6	NA	17	TGTGCCAGCAGCGGAAGGGTCAGTAGTGCCTATAATTCACCCCTCCACTTT	CASSGRVSSAYNSPLHF
TRBD1	TRBV18	TRBJ1-1	NA	13	TGTGCCAGCTCACCCGGGACAGGGAGTGAAGATTTCTTT	CASSPGTGSEDFF
TRBD1	TRBV12-5	TRBJ1-3	NA	14	TGTGCTAGTGGTCCAGGACAGGGGTTAAACACCATATATTTT	CASGPGQGLNTIYF